This is a list of T cell receptor beta chains from one sample in a study of regulatory T cells in long-lasting Graves disease. A single record per CDR3 protein comes from TCRdb applying MiXCR to the multiplex PCR reads. The repertoire includes 400,000 to 500,000 distinct CDR3 sequences, 15% of them detected once, and over 15% sits in the top ten. These same data were also listed under a study on T cells in Graves' hyperthyroidism and ophthalmopathy.

Material: peripheral blood mononuclear cells (PBMCs), obtained at new diagnosis, from a patient treated with antithyroid drugs. All receptors derive from a woman in her 30s with Graves disease. Both conserved end residues are part of each CDR3. D genes are given only for firm matches. Some rows have no size entry. The others give once, few or many, or a class for an expanded clone.

CDR3 protein: CASTGAGVFTGELFF
CDR3 DNA: TGTGCCAGCACCGGGGCCGGGGTCTTCACCGGGGAGCTGTTTTTT
clone size: -
V gene: TRBV18
J gene: TRBJ2-2
D gene: -

CDR3 protein: CSAMVAKNIQYF
CDR3 DNA: TGCAGTGCTATGGTAGCCAAAAACATTCAGTACTTC
clone size: -
V gene: TRBV20-1
J gene: TRBJ2-4
D gene: -

CDR3 protein: CASSPPASIGELFF
CDR3 DNA: TGTGCCAGCTCACCACCCGCTAGCATCGGGGAGCTGTTTTTT
clone size: many
V gene: TRBV18
J gene: TRBJ2-2
D gene: -

CDR3 protein: CASSFAAEGSEKLFF
CDR3 DNA: TGTGCCAGCAGTTTCGCCGCGGAGGGGTCGGAAAAACTGTTTTTT
clone size: many
V gene: TRBV28
J gene: TRBJ1-4
D gene: -

CDR3 protein: CASSTRGRASLTEAFF
CDR3 DNA: TGTGCCAGCAGCACTAGGGGGAGGGCATCCTTGACTGAAGCTTTCTTT
clone size: many
V gene: TRBV28
J gene: TRBJ1-1
D gene: -

CDR3 protein: CASSVLTRAYEQYF
CDR3 DNA: TGCGCCAGCTCTGTCCTAACCAGGGCTTACGAGCAGTACTTC
clone size: many
V gene: TRBV10-2
J gene: TRBJ2-7
D gene: -

CDR3 protein: CASSSKRLAKNIQYF
CDR3 DNA: TGTGCCAGCAGCTCCAAGCGGCTAGCCAAAAACATTCAGTACTTC
clone size: -
V gene: TRBV2
J gene: TRBJ2-4
D gene: -

CDR3 protein: CSASSGRAGGEQFF
CDR3 DNA: TGCAGTGCTAGTAGTGGGAGGGCCGGTGGTGAGCAGTTCTTC
clone size: -
V gene: TRBV20-1
J gene: TRBJ2-1
D gene: TRBD2

CDR3 protein: CASSVVTSGVREQFF
CDR3 DNA: TGTGCCAGCAGTGTCGTCACTAGCGGGGTAAGAGAGCAGTTCTTC
clone size: many
V gene: TRBV2
J gene: TRBJ2-1
D gene: TRBD2

CDR3 protein: CASSRGTSGKVTYEQYF
CDR3 DNA: TGTGCCAGCAGCCGCGGGACTAGCGGGAAGGTCACCTACGAGCAGTACTTC
clone size: -
V gene: TRBV12-3/TRBV12-4
J gene: TRBJ2-7
D gene: TRBD2

CDR3 protein: CASSRQGPFEQYF
CDR3 DNA: TGTGCCAGCAGCAGACAGGGACCGTTCGAGCAGTACTTC
clone size: few
V gene: TRBV27
J gene: TRBJ2-7
D gene: TRBD1

CDR3 protein: CASSYSNLAGGLYNEQFF
CDR3 DNA: TGTGCCAGCAGTTACTCGAATCTAGCGGGGGGTTTATACAATGAGCAGTTCTTC
clone size: -
V gene: TRBV6-2/TRBV6-3
J gene: TRBJ2-1
D gene: TRBD2

CDR3 protein: CAWSVQGAMGLAINGYTF
CDR3 DNA: TGTGCCTGGAGTGTACAGGGGGCGATGGGGCTGGCGATTAATGGCTACACCTTC
clone size: many
V gene: TRBV30
J gene: TRBJ1-2
D gene: TRBD1

CDR3 protein: CASSETIHWQAQHF
CDR3 DNA: TGTGCCAGCAGTGAAACCATACACTGGCAGGCCCAGCATTTT
clone size: few
V gene: TRBV6-1
J gene: TRBJ1-5
D gene: -

CDR3 protein: CASGRSGSFSETQYF
CDR3 DNA: TGTGCCAGCGGACGTAGCGGGAGTTTTTCAGAGACCCAGTACTTC
clone size: many
V gene: TRBV2
J gene: TRBJ2-5
D gene: TRBD2

CDR3 protein: CAISESQEYEQYF
CDR3 DNA: TGTGCCATCAGTGAGTCTCAGGAATACGAGCAGTACTTC
clone size: -
V gene: TRBV10-3
J gene: TRBJ2-7
D gene: -

CDR3 protein: CSVVTGGERNIQYF
CDR3 DNA: TGCAGCGTTGTGACAGGCGGGGAGCGCAACATTCAGTACTTC
clone size: many
V gene: TRBV29-1
J gene: TRBJ2-4
D gene: -

CDR3 protein: CASSAPQTRVYEQYF
CDR3 DNA: TGTGCCAGCAGCGCACCGCAAACCAGGGTCTACGAGCAGTACTTC
clone size: once
V gene: TRBV28
J gene: TRBJ2-7
D gene: -

CDR3 protein: CSARKLGFLFF
CDR3 DNA: TGCAGTGCTCGTAAACTTGGTTTTCTGTTTTTT
clone size: few
V gene: TRBV20-1
J gene: TRBJ1-4
D gene: -

CDR3 protein: CASSPSGGGKYEKLFF
CDR3 DNA: TGTGCCAGCTCACCGTCCGGGGGAGGGAAGTATGAAAAACTGTTTTTT
clone size: many
V gene: TRBV18
J gene: TRBJ1-4
D gene: -

CDR3 protein: CATSDAGFGNQPQHF
CDR3 DNA: TGTGCCACCAGTGATGCGGGATTCGGCAATCAGCCCCAGCATTTT
clone size: many
V gene: TRBV24-1
J gene: TRBJ1-5
D gene: -

CDR3 protein: CASSFHRDLSYEQYF
CDR3 DNA: TGTGCCAGCAGCTTTCACCGGGATCTTTCCTACGAGCAGTACTTC
clone size: -
V gene: TRBV7-9
J gene: TRBJ2-7
D gene: -

CDR3 protein: CAWSVSTNNEQFF
CDR3 DNA: TGTGCCTGGAGTGTATCGACTAACAATGAGCAGTTCTTC
clone size: many
V gene: TRBV30
J gene: TRBJ2-1
D gene: -

CDR3 protein: CSAGQGFGYTF
CDR3 DNA: TGCAGTGCCGGACAGGGTTTCGGCTACACCTTC
clone size: many
V gene: TRBV20-1
J gene: TRBJ1-2
D gene: TRBD1

CDR3 protein: CASRAGVAGEGTNEQFF
CDR3 DNA: TGTGCCAGCAGGGCAGGGGTAGCGGGAGAGGGCACGAATGAGCAGTTCTTC
clone size: many
V gene: TRBV2
J gene: TRBJ2-1
D gene: TRBD2

CDR3 protein: CASSESSADTQYF
CDR3 DNA: TGCGCCAGCAGTGAGTCGAGTGCAGATACGCAGTATTTT
clone size: few
V gene: TRBV10-1
J gene: TRBJ2-3
D gene: -

CDR3 protein: CASTQPGGTGEQYF
CDR3 DNA: TGTGCCAGCACCCAACCAGGGGGAACGGGCGAGCAGTACTTC
clone size: many
V gene: TRBV12-3/TRBV12-4
J gene: TRBJ2-7
D gene: TRBD1

CDR3 protein: CSVTTGQAKNIQYF
CDR3 DNA: TGCAGTGTAACGACAGGTCAAGCCAAAAACATTCAGTACTTC
clone size: few
V gene: TRBV20-1
J gene: TRBJ2-4
D gene: -

CDR3 protein: CSVRLDAGLTYEQYF
CDR3 DNA: TGCAGCGTTCGCTTAGACGCGGGACTTACCTACGAGCAGTACTTC
clone size: many
V gene: TRBV29-1
J gene: TRBJ2-7
D gene: -

CDR3 protein: CASSIVGDRQETQYF
CDR3 DNA: TGTGCCAGTAGTATAGTGGGGGACAGACAAGAGACCCAGTACTTC
clone size: -
V gene: TRBV19
J gene: TRBJ2-5
D gene: TRBD1

CDR3 protein: CASCRTVEMNTEAFF
CDR3 DNA: TGTGCCAGTTGCAGGACAGTCGAAATGAACACTGAAGCTTTCTTT
clone size: -
V gene: TRBV19
J gene: TRBJ1-1
D gene: -

CDR3 protein: CASSSRDRDWETQYF
CDR3 DNA: TGTGCCAGCAGCTCCCGGGACAGGGATTGGGAGACCCAGTACTTC
clone size: few
V gene: TRBV7-9
J gene: TRBJ2-5
D gene: TRBD1

CDR3 protein: CASSLRGTGNTIYF
CDR3 DNA: TGTGCCAGCAGTCTTCGGGGGACTGGAAACACCATATATTTT
clone size: few
V gene: TRBV28
J gene: TRBJ1-3
D gene: -

CDR3 protein: CATIGGDRGTEAFF
CDR3 DNA: TGTGCCACCATCGGGGGGGACAGGGGCACTGAAGCTTTCTTT
clone size: few
V gene: TRBV19
J gene: TRBJ1-1
D gene: TRBD1

CDR3 protein: CASTRFPSGSYNEQFF
CDR3 DNA: TGTGCCAGTACCCGTTTTCCTAGCGGGTCTTACAATGAGCAGTTCTTC
clone size: -
V gene: TRBV19
J gene: TRBJ2-1
D gene: TRBD2

CDR3 protein: CASSLIPPPHEQFF
CDR3 DNA: TGTGCCAGCAGCCTCATACCGCCCCCCCATGAGCAGTTCTTC
clone size: many
V gene: TRBV11-3
J gene: TRBJ2-1
D gene: -

CDR3 protein: CSARVGTVGPYEQYF
CDR3 DNA: TGCAGCGCCAGAGTTGGCACAGTGGGTCCCTACGAGCAGTACTTC
clone size: many
V gene: TRBV29-1
J gene: TRBJ2-7
D gene: -

CDR3 protein: CASSIGLAGAFRNEQFF
CDR3 DNA: TGTGCCAGTAGTATCGGACTAGCGGGAGCTTTTCGCAATGAGCAGTTCTTC
clone size: -
V gene: TRBV19
J gene: TRBJ2-1
D gene: TRBD2

CDR3 protein: CASSLDRGQITQYF
CDR3 DNA: TGTGCCAGCAGCTTAGACCGCGGACAGATTACGCAGTATTTT
clone size: many
V gene: TRBV13
J gene: TRBJ2-3
D gene: -

CDR3 protein: CAWSKIQAGELFF
CDR3 DNA: TGTGCCTGGAGCAAGATCCAAGCTGGGGAGCTGTTTTTT
clone size: many
V gene: TRBV30
J gene: TRBJ2-2
D gene: -

CDR3 protein: CASNPLDRGENYGYTF
CDR3 DNA: TGTGCCAGCAACCCCCTGGACAGGGGGGAAAACTATGGCTACACCTTC
clone size: -
V gene: TRBV5-6
J gene: TRBJ1-2
D gene: TRBD1

CDR3 protein: CASMRALNTEAFF
CDR3 DNA: TGTGCCAGTATGAGGGCCCTGAACACTGAAGCTTTCTTT
clone size: few
V gene: TRBV19
J gene: TRBJ1-1
D gene: -

CDR3 protein: CSASQAIEQYF
CDR3 DNA: TGCAGTGCTAGTCAAGCGATCGAGCAGTACTTC
clone size: many
V gene: TRBV20-1
J gene: TRBJ2-7
D gene: -

CDR3 protein: CASSRTGTDTQYF
CDR3 DNA: TGCGCCAGCAGTCGGACAGGGACAGATACGCAGTATTTT
clone size: many
V gene: TRBV10-1
J gene: TRBJ2-3
D gene: TRBD1

CDR3 protein: CASSQTGTSGSNEQFF
CDR3 DNA: TGCGCCAGCAGCCAGACCGGGACTAGCGGGAGTAATGAGCAGTTCTTC
clone size: -
V gene: TRBV13
J gene: TRBJ2-1
D gene: TRBD2